This T cell receptor (beta chain) was documented in a study of T-cell memory formation after mild COVID-19. The wider study: Most TCR clusters belonged to a single donor. Findings of the study overall: Pre-infection memory harbored some responding clones, suggesting cross-reactive memory joined. Researchers could not confirm that second-wave clones peaking on day 37 targeted SARS-CoV-2. Chiefly within CM and EM were the contracting CD4+ clones; CD8+ ones were within EMRA.

TCRdb re-called the 5' RACE reads with MiXCR, one entry per CDR3 protein. The sample contains 180,000 or so distinct CDR3 sequences, 11% of which appear only once. In its sample, this clonotype was seen a few times. Its cognate antigen is unknown. This CDR3 is 14 amino acids long. V lost 1 base, J lost 7 bases, and 1 base stayed unmatched. In germline, CDR1 is KGHSH, CDR2 LQKENI. The rearrangement joins TRBV18 to TRBJ1-6; 7 positions agree with TRBD1. The sequence came from a man aged 18 to 35 who had mild COVID-19 (a few samples of this study predate the infection). Cell type and time point are not known. The sequenced material came from PBMCs or a T cell subset sorted from them (not recorded which). CDR3 protein: CASSPRDSNSPLHF. CDR3 coding DNA: TGTGCCAGCTCACCACGGGACAGCAATTCACCCCTCCACTTT.